This T cell receptor (beta chain) was identified during a study of blood T cell repertoires in COVID-19. At the level of the study: Both acute and convalescent COVID-19 samples were obtained from the United States, Italy and Spain. T cells, B-cell-depleted T cells, or PBMCs supplied cDNA or gDNA.

The Seattle patients joined while their infection was active and were tracked longitudinally afterward. Authors' data handling: Counts of nucleated cells, estimated from reference gene primer amplification, were obtained. Here immunoSEQ multiplex PCR was the method, and the copy in TCRdb shows in-frame clones only, minus some. That table supplies the V and J calls and clone size; D and trimming were determined from the DNA. The sample has around 340,000 clones; 70% to 90% are singletons. The length of the CDR3 is 14 residues. The germline gives CDR1 SGHVS, CDR2 FQNEAQ. V was shortened by 5 bases and J by 0 bases, with 11 bases between the two germline ends.

This chain uses TRBV7-8 with TRBJ2-7, with D possibly matching TRBD2 (5 bases). This receptor was taken from an older woman with COVID-19, enrolled during active disease. Sequenced: peripheral blood. The CDR3 DNA is TGTGCCAGCAGCATGGACTCCTTCTCCTACGAGCAGTACTTC. It encodes CASSMDSFSYEQYF.